This TCR beta chain is drawn from a study of response to subunit inactivated influenza vaccine. General observations from the study: New T cells are recruited in small numbers by each seasonal influenza vaccination, according to the authors' suggestion.

Via MiXCR, TCRdb re-called the RT-PCR reads, giving one row per CDR3 protein. The data hold 650,000 to 800,000 distinct CDR3 sequences, with around a sixth observed a single time. Trimming removed 6 bases from V and 3 bases from J; junction bases left unmatched: 7. The CDR3 covers 15 residues. Germline values: CDR1 SGHVS, CDR2 FQNEAQ. Notes on this clonotype: The antigen remains undetermined.

The source material was PBMCs from blood, sampled more than 4 days after vaccination. The chain employs TRBV7-8 and TRBJ2-4; 8 nucleotides agree with TRBD1. This TCR was recovered from a man aged 50 to 59 who received an inactivated influenza vaccine. The CDR3 nucleotides read TGTGCCAGCAGGCCCTCCGGACAGGGCAAAAACATTCAGTACTTC. Amino acids: CASRPSGQGKNIQYF.